These 17 T cell receptor beta chains came from one sample sequenced in a study of tumor and adjacent non-tumor tissue in lung cancer. TCRbeta libraries were built with three rounds of nested PCR, modified from ARM-PCR. MiXCR was run by TCRdb on the multiplex PCR reads, yielding one entry per CDR3 protein. The sample gives 90,000 to 100,000 distinct CDR3 sequences, 80% of which show up once; roughly 33% is in the top ten. The template was RNA from unsorted bulk tissue. This non-tumor lung sample came from over 3 cm beyond the tumor edge. The sample was distant non-tumor lung tissue. The receptors originated from a man in his fifties or sixties with small cell lung cancer.

The chain carries TRBV28 and TRBJ2-2; D not resolved. Germline V CDR1 and CDR2: MDHEN, SYDVKM. The CDR3 totals 12 residues. V shed 5 bases and J shed 5 bases, with 6 bases lying between them. CDR3 DNA: TGTGCCAGCAGTGTACGTACCGGGGAGCTGTTTTTT. Amino acids: CASSVRTGELFF. Using reference TRBV28 and TRBJ2-2 for the parts outside the CDR3, the full variable domain is DVKVTQSSRYLVKRTGEKVFLECVQDMDHENMFWYRQDPGLGLRLIYFSYDVKMKEKGDIPEGYSVSREKKERFSLILESASTNQTSMYLCASSVRTGELFFGEGSRLTVL.

This chain connects TRBV29-1 to TRBJ2-2; D gene uncertain. Germline-derived CDR1 and CDR2 are SQVTM and ANQGSEA. The CDR3 covers 15 residues. In DNA form, the CDR3 reads TGCAGTGTCGTAGTGGGCTCGGTGAACACCGGGGAGCTGTTTTTT. Translation: CSVVVGSVNTGELFF.

The chain is built from TRBV7-9 and TRBJ2-3; no clear D. Germline loops: CDR1 SEHNR, CDR2 FQNEAQ (reference sequence). The CDR3 runs 15 residues. V was clipped by 6 bases and J by 0 bases, with 13 bases between them. CDR3 nucleotide sequence: TGTGCCAGCAGGGGCTCCGCGGCTAGCACAGATACGCAGTATTTT. Its translation is CASRGSAASTDTQYF. Full variable domain (missing parts from reference TRBV7-9 and TRBJ2-3): DTGVSQNPRHKITKRGQNVTFRCDPISEHNRLYWYRQTLGQGPEFLTYFQNEAQLEKSRLLSDRFSAERPKGSFSTLEIQRTEQGDSAMYLCASRGSAASTDTQYFGPGTRLTVL.

This chain joins TRBV4-2 and TRBJ2-4, with TRBD2 identical over 7 bases. This CDR3 is built from 14 residues. V was clipped by 1 base and J by 7 bases; unmatched bases: 4. Germline-derived CDR1 and CDR2 are LGHNA and YNFKEQ. In DNA form, the CDR3 reads TGTGCCAGCAGCCAAGTTATTAGCGGGAACATTCAGTACTTC. Amino acids: CASSQVISGNIQYF.

Of note for this clonotype: The limits of the CDR3 on the DNA are not certain, so only TCRdb's listed CDR3 is given. The chain has TRBV5-4 and TRBJ1-4; TRBD1 is the table's D call and was not checked against the DNA. Per germline, CDR1 SGHNT and CDR2 YYREEE (reference sequence). Both ends counted, the CDR3 spans 17 residues. The CDR3 protein is CASNFGSGAGTNEKLFF.

To note about this clonotype: One end of the junction does not line up with germline, which may come from a read error. As DNA, the CDR3 is TGTGCCAGAAGCTTAGATGGGGTTGGTGGCCCGAACTCTGGGGCCAACGTCCTGATTTTC. Translated: CARSLDGVGGPNSGANVLIF. This chain connects TRBV7-8 to TRBJ2-6; TRBD1 is a possible D gene (5 bases). This CDR3 is 20 amino acids long. Germline-derived CDR1 and CDR2 are SGHVS and FQNEAQ.

Note on this clonotype: This CDR3 fails to terminate in the conserved phenylalanine or tryptophan, so it likely reflects a read error. The V and J genes are TRBV11-3 and TRBJ2-2, with 12 positions matching TRBD2. This CDR3 region has 19 residues. Per the germline V gene, CDR1 is SGHNT and CDR2 is YENEEA. V lost 10 bases, J lost 4 bases, and 19 bases stayed unmatched. CDR3 coding DNA: TGTGCCAACAGTCGTGATGAAACGGGACTAGCGGGTCGCACCGGGGAGCTGTTTATT. Protein: CANSRDETGLAGRTGELFI.

Of note for this clonotype: A read error may be the cause here, since a much bigger clone is one base away. This rearrangement joins TRBV12-3 or TRBV12-4 to TRBJ1-4; 8 nucleotides agree with TRBD1. The CDR3 loop spans 16 amino acids. CDR3 residues: CASGFRQGREGEKLFF. The CDR3 DNA sequence: TGTGCCAGCGGTTTCCGACAGGGGAGGGAGGGTGAAAAACTGTTTTTT.

Notes on this clonotype: One junction end disagrees with the germline gene, perhaps due to a read error. The chain recombines TRBV10-2 with TRBJ2-2; the D gene is possibly TRBD2 (5 bases). This CDR3 has 14 residues. Germline lookup yields CDR1 WSHSY and CDR2 SAAADI. The CDR3 spells CASSASISTGELCF. The CDR3 DNA reads as TGCGCCAGCAGTGCTAGCATATCCACCGGGGAGTTGTGTTTT.

This clonotype is judged medium-sized. J is TRBJ2-3 and V is TRBV11-2, with D possibly being TRBD1 (6 bases). The length of the CDR3 is 14 residues. The V end lost 4 bases, the J end lost 7 bases, and 15 bases lay between the germline ends. Germline CDR1 SGHAT, CDR2 FQNNGV. The DNA of the CDR3 is TGTGCCAGCAGCTCTTACCGGACAGCCAATACGCAGTATTTT. Protein product: CASSSYRTANTQYF.

Note on this clonotype: Sequence at one end of the junction differs from germline and may be a read error. This chain links TRBV4-2 with TRBJ2-7; D gene unclear. Germline V gives CDR1 LGHNA, CDR2 YNFKEQ. The CDR3 has 17 residues. The CDR3 loop reads CASSQESPDSNSYERYF. In nucleotides, the CDR3 is TGTGCCAGCAGCCAAGAGTCCCCAGATTCCAACTCCTACGAGCGGTACTTC.

As concerns this clonotype: With a much larger clone just one base away, this may be a read error. The DNA of the CDR3 is TGCAGTGTTAGAGATTTAGCGGGAGTCACAGACACCGGGGAGCTGTTTTTT. Its translation is CSVRDLAGVTDTGELFF. The V call is TRBV20-1, the J call TRBJ2-2; 9 nucleotides line up with TRBD2. From germline, CDR1 is DFQATT and CDR2 SNEGSKA (reference sequence). The CDR3 loop spans 17 amino acids.

A word on this clonotype: Given a much more abundant clone one base away, this may be a read error. The CDR3 sequence is CTSSDSERDEQFF. The CDR3 DNA follows: TGTACCAGCAGTGACTCTGAGAGGGACGAGCAGTTCTTC. J is TRBJ2-1 and V is TRBV6-4; either TRBD1 or TRBD2 may fit D (5 bases each). In germline, CDR1 is MRHNA, CDR2 SNTAGT. The CDR3 is 13 residues long.

Concerning this clonotype: The CDR3 end shows no conserved phenylalanine or tryptophan, and so a read error is likely. The J gene is TRBJ2-3, the V gene TRBV4-2; perhaps TRBD2 as D (6 bases). Germline CDR1 LGHNA, CDR2 YNFKEQ. The CDR3 covers 14 residues. In nucleotides, the CDR3 is TGTACTAGCAGAAAGGCCGAGAGGACAGATACGCAGTATCTT. It encodes CTSRKAERTDTQYL.

Points on this clonotype: As the CDR3 is not closed by the conserved phenylalanine or tryptophan, this likely results from a read error. The CDR3 is CASTYSKWGNQHNEQFY. In nucleotides, the CDR3 is TGTGCCAGCACTTACTCGAAGTGGGGGAATCAACACAATGAGCAGTTCTAC. The rearrangement links TRBV6-5 to TRBJ2-1; tentatively, D is TRBD1 or TRBD2 (5 bases each). Looked up from germline, CDR1 is MNHEY and CDR2 is SVGAGI. This CDR3 is built from 17 residues.

This clonotype was seen once. The chain has TRBV29-1 and TRBJ2-2; TRBD2 agrees at 9 bases. Germline CDR1 reads SQVTM; CDR2 reads ANQGSEA. The J segment lost 7 bases and the V segment lost 7 bases, leaving 13 bases of the junction unmatched. CDR3 size: 15 residues. In DNA form, the CDR3 reads TGCAGCGCCGAACTATGGGCTAGCGGGGTCGGGGAGCTGTTTTTT. Protein product: CSAELWASGVGELFF.

This clonotype came up many times. The chain links TRBV14 to TRBJ1-2, with TRBD1 matching 10 bases. The germline V gene has CDR1 SGHDN and CDR2 FVKESK. There are 17 residues in the CDR3. The V gene end was trimmed by 4 bases and the J gene end by 0 bases; junction bases not matched to a gene: 8. Written as DNA, the CDR3 is TGTGCCAGCAGCCGCCGGGACAGGGGAAACCCTAACTATGGCTACACCTTC. Encoded protein: CASSRRDRGNPNYGYTF.